These T cell receptor beta chains were read from a single sample in a study of cytomegalovirus exposure and HLA in healthy donors. The protocol was immunoSEQ multiplex PCR, while the TCRdb copy is restricted to in-frame clones and leaves out a portion. The sample includes 100,000 or so clones, roughly 80% of them seen just once. Sequences were obtained from PBMCs. The receptors shown here come from a man aged 35 to 55 in good health and CMV-seronegative. The conserved cysteine and the conserved F or W are not part of the CDR3 here. Clone size is given for some rows only: seen once, a few or many times, or a class if the clone is expanded.

TRBV6-1,.,ASRETGVKGEAF
TRBV5-6,once,ASSLDRGSNYGYT
TRBV7-6,.,ASSLRQDNYEQY
TRBV6-4,.,ASSAGGHGGELF
TRBV6-1,.,ASSGTSGGTDTQY
TRBV7-2,once,ASSLDSGLGYT
TRBV2,.,ASSEPGQVLNQPQH
TRBV5-1,few,ASSYGSGTEAF
TRBV19,few,ASSMGTGGQPQH
TRBV11-2,.,ASSLGSGGFTYEQY
TRBV7-9,few,ASSRESVYDTQY
TRBV19,.,ASSISDGTGYTDTQY
TRBV25-1,.,ASRQDSYNSPLH
TRBV7-9,.,ASSLRGQENNEQF
TRBV7-9,.,SSSPQGNYGYT
TRBV9,.,ASSVGTGGREKLF